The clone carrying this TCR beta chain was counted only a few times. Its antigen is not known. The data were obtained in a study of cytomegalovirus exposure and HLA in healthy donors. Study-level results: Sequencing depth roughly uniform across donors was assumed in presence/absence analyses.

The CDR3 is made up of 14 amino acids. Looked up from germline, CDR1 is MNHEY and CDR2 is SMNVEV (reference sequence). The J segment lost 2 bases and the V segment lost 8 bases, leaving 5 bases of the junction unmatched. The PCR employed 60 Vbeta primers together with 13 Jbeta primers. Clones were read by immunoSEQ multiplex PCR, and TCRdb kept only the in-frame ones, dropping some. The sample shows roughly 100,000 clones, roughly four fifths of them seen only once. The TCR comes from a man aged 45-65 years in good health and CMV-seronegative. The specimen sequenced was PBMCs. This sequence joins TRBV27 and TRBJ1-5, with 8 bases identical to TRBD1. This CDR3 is CASRTGRRNQPQHF. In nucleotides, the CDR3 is TGTGCCAGCCGGACAGGGAGGCGCAATCAGCCCCAGCATTTT.